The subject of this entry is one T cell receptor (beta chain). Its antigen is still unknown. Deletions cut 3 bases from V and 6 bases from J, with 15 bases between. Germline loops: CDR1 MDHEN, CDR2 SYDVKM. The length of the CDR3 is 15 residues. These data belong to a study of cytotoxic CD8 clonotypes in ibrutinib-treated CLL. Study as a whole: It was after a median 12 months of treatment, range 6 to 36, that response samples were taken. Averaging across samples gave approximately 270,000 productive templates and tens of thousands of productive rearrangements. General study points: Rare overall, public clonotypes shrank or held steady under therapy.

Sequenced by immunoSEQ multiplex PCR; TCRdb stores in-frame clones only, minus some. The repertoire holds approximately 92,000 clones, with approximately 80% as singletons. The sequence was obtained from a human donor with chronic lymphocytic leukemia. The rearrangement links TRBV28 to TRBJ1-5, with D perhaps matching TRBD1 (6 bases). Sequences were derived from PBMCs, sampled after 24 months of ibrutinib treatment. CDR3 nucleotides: TGTGCCAGCAGTTTGTGGCAGGTAGGGGGTCAGCCCCAGCATTTT. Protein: CASSLWQVGGQPQHF.